This T cell receptor beta chain was obtained from a study of cytomegalovirus exposure and HLA in healthy donors. The CDR3 covers 15 residues. Trimming stripped 6 bases from V and 3 bases from J, with 18 bases between. Germline V gives CDR1 LGHNT, CDR2 FRNRAP. The PCR had 60 Vbeta and 13 Jbeta primers. Measured with immunoSEQ multiplex PCR; TCRdb has only the in-frame clones, and not every one. The sample lists 64,000 or so clones; approximately 70% were seen once. Sequencing was carried out using PBMCs. The J gene is TRBJ2-7, the V gene TRBV12-5; D unresolved. This TCR was sampled from a woman aged 45-60 years in good health and CMV-seropositive. In nucleotides, the CDR3 is TGTGCTAGTGGCCCCCTCGGCCTAGTTTGCTACGAGCAGTACTTC. This codes for CASGPLGLVCYEQYF. Combining the CDR3 with reference TRBV12-5 and TRBJ2-7 gives the whole variable domain DARVTQTPRHKVTEMGQEVTMRCQPILGHNTVFWYRQTMMQGLELLAYFRNRAPLDDSGMPKDRFSAEMPDATLATLKIQPSEPRDSAVYFCASGPLGLVCYEQYFGPGTRLTVT.